The 14 T cell receptor beta chains below come from one sample, sequenced in a study of blood T cell repertoires in COVID-19. TCRdb keeps only in-frame clones here, not all; method: immunoSEQ multiplex PCR. This table holds about 64,000 clones, approximately 90% found once. What was sequenced was PBMCs or T cells enriched from blood (not recorded which). These receptors came from a woman aged 40-49 years who had recovered from COVID-19.

The chain links TRBV14 to TRBJ2-1, with D possibly matching TRBD1 (5 bases). Germline CDR1 and CDR2: SGHDN and FVKESK. V was cut by 1 base and J by 10 bases, with 11 bases left in between. The CDR3 is 13 amino acids. CDR3: CASSQGVGAEQFF. CDR3 bases: TGTGCCAGCAGCCAAGGCGTTGGGGCGGAGCAGTTCTTC.

This sequence joins TRBV5-8 and TRBJ1-1; D not resolved. The V and J ends lost 3 bases and 6 bases respectively, with 9 bases between them. The CDR3 is 12 amino acids. Germline assignment: CDR1 SGHTS and CDR2 YDEGEE. The CDR3 spells CASSSLASEAFF. In DNA form, the CDR3 reads TGTGCCAGCAGCTCACTTGCCTCTGAAGCTTTCTTT.

The chain has TRBV15 and TRBJ1-2, with 9 bases aligning to TRBD1. The V and J ends lost 5 bases and 2 bases, in that order; junction bases with no gene match: 3. Germline CDR1 LNHNV, CDR2 YYDKDF (reference sequence). The CDR3 spans 14 residues. This CDR3 is CATSEQGANYGYTF. The CDR3 coding sequence is TGTGCCACCAGCGAACAGGGGGCGAACTATGGCTACACCTTC.

The V call is TRBV5-1, the J call TRBJ1-1; D remains unclear. This CDR3 region has 15 residues. V shed 4 bases and J shed 5 bases, with 18 bases lying between them. In germline, CDR1 is SGHRS, CDR2 YFSETQ. This chain's CDR3 is CASSHREVPVTEAFF. The CDR3 bases are TGCGCCAGCAGCCACCGGGAAGTCCCGGTGACTGAAGCTTTCTTT.

This clone was found once. This chain joins TRBV19 and TRBJ1-1; the D is unclear. V was cut by 3 bases and J by 1 base, with 9 bases left in between. Germline V gene sequence: CDR1 LNHDA, CDR2 SQIVND (reference sequence). The CDR3 loop spans 14 amino acids. The CDR3 coding sequence is TGTGCCAGTAGTATCGCTCAGCGGAACACTGAAGCTTTCTTT. Its translation: CASSIAQRNTEAFF.

The chain joins TRBV5-1 to TRBJ2-5, with TRBD1 matching over 8 bases. J was trimmed by 2 bases and V by 7 bases; bases with no gene match: 7. Germline-derived CDR1 and CDR2 are SGHRS and YFSETQ. There are 14 residues in the CDR3. The CDR3 sequence: CASRRDRGQETQYF. The CDR3 coding sequence is TGCGCCAGCCGTAGAGACAGGGGTCAAGAGACCCAGTACTTC.

V is TRBV29-1 and J is TRBJ2-7; D call uncertain. Germline-derived CDR1 and CDR2 are SQVTM and ANQGSEA. This CDR3 has 13 amino acids. V shed 4 bases and J shed 4 bases, with 14 bases lying between them. CDR3 sequence reads: CSVGPPSRYEQYF. The CDR3 DNA is TGCAGCGTTGGTCCCCCCTCACGGTACGAGCAGTACTTC.

The V gene is TRBV13, the J gene TRBJ1-1, with TRBD1 identical over 7 bases. J gave up 0 bases and V 6 bases, and 10 bases lay outside the gene matches. CDR3 size: 16 residues. Germline CDR1 reads PRHDT; CDR2 reads FYEKMQ (reference sequence). The CDR3 DNA is TGTGCCAGCAGACTAGGGGGCGCTTTCATGAACACTGAAGCTTTCTTT. Translated, it gives CASRLGGAFMNTEAFF.

This rearrangement joins TRBV19 to TRBJ2-3; 7 nucleotides align to TRBD2. The V and J ends lost 7 bases and 6 bases, in that order; junction bases with no gene match: 7. The CDR3 is 13 amino acids. Looked up from germline, CDR1 is LNHDA and CDR2 is SQIVND (reference sequence). This CDR3 is CASTGGVLDTQYF. The CDR3 DNA reads as TGTGCCAGTACTGGGGGGGTTCTGGATACGCAGTATTTT.

This clone was detected only a few times. V usage is TRBV5-1 and J usage is TRBJ2-3; TRBD1 matches 11 bases. Trimming cost V 6 bases and J 4 bases; bases outside gene matches: 7. CDR1 is SGHRS and CDR2 is YFSETQ in the germline V gene. The CDR3 covers 15 residues. The CDR3 sequence: CASNPDRGRSDTQYF. The CDR3 DNA reads TGCGCCAGCAACCCGGACAGGGGGCGCTCAGATACGCAGTATTTT.

The chain recombines TRBV15 with TRBJ2-7; 7 bases fit TRBD1. V dropped 5 bases and J dropped 6; count of bases not matched to a gene: 7. CDR1 and CDR2 from the germline V gene are LNHNV and YYDKDF (reference sequence). The length of the CDR3 is 13 residues. CDR3 in DNA: TGTGCCACCAGCGTCCGACAGGGCGGCGAGCAGTACTTC. Translated: CATSVRQGGEQYF.

This sequence joins TRBV7-9 and TRBJ2-3; 11 bases align to TRBD1. Germline trimming cut 3 bases from V and 2 bases from J; bases unmatched to any gene: 7. Germline V gene sequence: CDR1 SEHNR, CDR2 FQNEAQ (reference sequence). The CDR3 loop spans 17 amino acids. CDR3 amino acids: CASSLSTGQGVTDTQYF. DNA for the CDR3: TGTGCCAGCAGCTTGTCGACGGGACAGGGGGTCACAGATACGCAGTATTTT. Full variable domain (rest looked up from reference TRBV7-9 and TRBJ2-3): DTGVSQNPRHKITKRGQNVTFRCDPISEHNRLYWYRQTLGQGPEFLTYFQNEAQLEKSRLLSDRFSAERPKGSFSTLEIQRTEQGDSAMYLCASSLSTGQGVTDTQYFGPGTRLTVL.

The chain joins TRBV19 to TRBJ1-2, with a weak D call TRBD1 (5 bases). The CDR3 is made up of 15 amino acids. Looked up from germline, CDR1 is LNHDA and CDR2 is SQIVND (reference sequence). The V end was cut by 0 bases, the J end by 4 bases, with 12 bases between. CDR3 DNA sequence: TGTGCCAGTAGTATAGATAGGGCAGGGCTCTATGGCTACACCTTC. Amino acids: CASSIDRAGLYGYTF. Filled out from reference TRBV19 and TRBJ1-2, the complete variable domain reads DGGITQSPKYLFRKEGQNVTLSCEQNLNHDAMYWYRQDPGQGLRLIYYSQIVNDFQKGDIAEGYSVSREKKESFPLTVTSAQKNPTAFYLCASSIDRAGLYGYTFGSGTRLTVV.

V and J are TRBV12-3 or TRBV12-4 and TRBJ1-1; the D is unclear. CDR3 length equals 12 residues. V lost 9 bases and J lost 0, with 8 bases in between. For the CDR3, the DNA is TGTGCCAGTGAGGACTTGAACACTGAAGCTTTCTTT. As protein: CASEDLNTEAFF.